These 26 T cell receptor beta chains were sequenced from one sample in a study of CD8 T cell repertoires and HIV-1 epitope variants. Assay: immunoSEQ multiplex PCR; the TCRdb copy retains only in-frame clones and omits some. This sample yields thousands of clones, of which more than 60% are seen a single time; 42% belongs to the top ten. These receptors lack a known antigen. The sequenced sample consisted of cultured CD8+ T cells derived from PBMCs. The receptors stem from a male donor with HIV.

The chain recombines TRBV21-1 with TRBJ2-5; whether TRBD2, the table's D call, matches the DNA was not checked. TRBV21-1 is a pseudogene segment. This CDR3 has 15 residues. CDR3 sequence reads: CATPGEREGRETQYF. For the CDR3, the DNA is TGTGCCACGCCCGGGGAGCGGGAGGGCCGAGAGACCCAGTACTTC.

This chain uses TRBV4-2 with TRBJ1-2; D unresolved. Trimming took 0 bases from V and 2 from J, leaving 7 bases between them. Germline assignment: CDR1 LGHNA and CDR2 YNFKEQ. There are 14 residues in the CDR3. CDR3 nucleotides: TGTGCCAGCAGCCAAGATACGGGAAACTATGGCTACACCTTC. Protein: CASSQDTGNYGYTF.

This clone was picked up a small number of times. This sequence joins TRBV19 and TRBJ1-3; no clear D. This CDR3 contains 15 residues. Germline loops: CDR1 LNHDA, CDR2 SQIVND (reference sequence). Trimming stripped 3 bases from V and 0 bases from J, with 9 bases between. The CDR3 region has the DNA TGTGCCAGTAGTATCCGGCAGAGCTCTGGAAACACCATATATTTT. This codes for CASSIRQSSGNTIYF.

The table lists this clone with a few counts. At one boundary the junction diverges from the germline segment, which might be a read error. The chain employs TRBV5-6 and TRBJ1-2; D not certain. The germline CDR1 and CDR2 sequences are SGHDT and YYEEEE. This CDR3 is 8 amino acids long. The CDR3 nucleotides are TGTGCCAGCAGCTTGGACGCCTTC. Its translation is CASSLDAF.

CDR3 in DNA: TGTGCCAGCAGTTCCCGGACAGAAAGTAGCACAGATACGCAGTATTTT. This sequence encodes CASSSRTESSTDTQYF. The chain employs TRBV28 and TRBJ2-3; possibly TRBD1 for D (6 bases). Trimming stripped 4 bases from V and 0 bases from J, with 14 bases between. This CDR3 spans 16 amino acids. Germline-derived CDR1 and CDR2 are MDHEN and SYDVKM. The variable domain in full, completed from reference TRBV28 and TRBJ2-3, reads DVKVTQSSRYLVKRTGEKVFLECVQDMDHENMFWYRQDPGLGLRLIYFSYDVKMKEKGDIPEGYSVSREKKERFSLILESASTNQTSMYLCASSSRTESSTDTQYFGPGTRLTVL.

The CDR3, as DNA: TGTGCCAGCATCCCTCGCTCGCGGGGGGGTACGACAGATACGCAGTATTTT. Translated: CASIPRSRGGTTDTQYF. The V call is TRBV6-4, the J call TRBJ2-3; 9 bases align to TRBD2. J was trimmed by 3 bases and V by 7 bases; bases with no gene match: 14. This CDR3 contains 17 residues. The germline V gene has CDR1 MRHNA and CDR2 SNTAGT.

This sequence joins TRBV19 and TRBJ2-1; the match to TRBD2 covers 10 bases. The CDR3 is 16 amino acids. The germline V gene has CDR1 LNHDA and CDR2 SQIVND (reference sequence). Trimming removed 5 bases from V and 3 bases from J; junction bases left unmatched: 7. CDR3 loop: CASSSGLASYYNEQFF. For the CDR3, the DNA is TGTGCCAGTAGTTCGGGACTAGCGAGCTACTACAATGAGCAGTTCTTC.

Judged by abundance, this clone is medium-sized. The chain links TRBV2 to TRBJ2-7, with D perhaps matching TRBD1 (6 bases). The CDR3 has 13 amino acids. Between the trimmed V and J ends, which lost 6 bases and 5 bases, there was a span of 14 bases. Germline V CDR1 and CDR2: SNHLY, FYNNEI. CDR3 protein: CASRGTPYNEQYF. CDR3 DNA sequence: TGTGCCAGCAGAGGGACACCCTATAACGAGCAGTACTTC.

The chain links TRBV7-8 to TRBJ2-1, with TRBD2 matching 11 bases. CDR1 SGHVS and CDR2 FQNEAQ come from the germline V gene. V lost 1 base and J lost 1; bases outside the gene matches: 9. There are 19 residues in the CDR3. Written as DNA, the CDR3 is TGTGCCAGCAGCTTAGTTGGGGCTAGCGGGGGGTTGTCCTACAATGAGCAGTTCTTC. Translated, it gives CASSLVGASGGLSYNEQFF.

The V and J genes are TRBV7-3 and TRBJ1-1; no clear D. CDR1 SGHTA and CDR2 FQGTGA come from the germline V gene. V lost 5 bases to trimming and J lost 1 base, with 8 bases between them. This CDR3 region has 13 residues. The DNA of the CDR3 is TGTGCCAGCAGCGCCGAAGGGAACACTGAAGCTTTCTTT. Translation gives CASSAEGNTEAFF.

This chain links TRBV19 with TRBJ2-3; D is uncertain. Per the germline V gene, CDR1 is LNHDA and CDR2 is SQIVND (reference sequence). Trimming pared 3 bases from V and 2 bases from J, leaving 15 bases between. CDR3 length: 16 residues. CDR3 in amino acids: CASSMTEVTDTDTQYF. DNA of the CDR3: TGTGCCAGTAGTATGACCGAGGTGACGGACACAGATACGCAGTATTTT.

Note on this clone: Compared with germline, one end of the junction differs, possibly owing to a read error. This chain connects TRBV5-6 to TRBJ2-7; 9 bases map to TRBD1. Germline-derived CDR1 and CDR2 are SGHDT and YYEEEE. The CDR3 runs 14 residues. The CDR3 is CASSRDREWYDQYF. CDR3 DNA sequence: TGTGCCAGCAGCCGGGACAGGGAGTGGTACGACCAGTACTTC.

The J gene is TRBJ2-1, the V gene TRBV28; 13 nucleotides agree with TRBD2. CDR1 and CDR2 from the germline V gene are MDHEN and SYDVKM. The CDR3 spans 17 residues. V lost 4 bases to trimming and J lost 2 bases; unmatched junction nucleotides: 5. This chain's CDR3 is CASSSGLAGVTYNEQFF. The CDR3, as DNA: TGTGCCAGCAGTTCCGGACTAGCGGGGGTCACCTACAATGAGCAGTTCTTC.

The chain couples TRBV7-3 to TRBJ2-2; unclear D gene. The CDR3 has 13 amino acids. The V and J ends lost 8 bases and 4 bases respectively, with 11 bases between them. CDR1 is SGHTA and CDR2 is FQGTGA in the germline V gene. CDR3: CASRVSGTGELFF. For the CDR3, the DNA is TGTGCCAGCCGTGTTTCGGGCACCGGGGAGCTGTTTTTT.

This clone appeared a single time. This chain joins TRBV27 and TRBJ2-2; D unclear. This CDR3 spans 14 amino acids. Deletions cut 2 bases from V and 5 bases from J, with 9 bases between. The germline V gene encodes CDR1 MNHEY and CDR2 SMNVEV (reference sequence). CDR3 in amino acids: CASSLGDTTGELFF. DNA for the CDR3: TGTGCCAGCAGTTTAGGAGATACGACCGGGGAGCTGTTTTTT.

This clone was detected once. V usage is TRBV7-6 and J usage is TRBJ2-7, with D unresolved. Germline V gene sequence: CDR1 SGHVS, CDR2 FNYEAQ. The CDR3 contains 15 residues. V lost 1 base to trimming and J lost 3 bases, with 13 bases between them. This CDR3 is CASSLEADSYYEQYF. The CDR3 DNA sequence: TGTGCCAGCAGCTTAGAGGCAGACTCCTACTACGAGCAGTACTTC.

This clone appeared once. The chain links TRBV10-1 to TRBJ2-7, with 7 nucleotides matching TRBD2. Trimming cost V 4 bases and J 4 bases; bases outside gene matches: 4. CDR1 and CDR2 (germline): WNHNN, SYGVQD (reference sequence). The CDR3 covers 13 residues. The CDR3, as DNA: TGCGCCAGCAGTGGGGACTATTTTTACGAGCAGTACTTC. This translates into CASSGDYFYEQYF.

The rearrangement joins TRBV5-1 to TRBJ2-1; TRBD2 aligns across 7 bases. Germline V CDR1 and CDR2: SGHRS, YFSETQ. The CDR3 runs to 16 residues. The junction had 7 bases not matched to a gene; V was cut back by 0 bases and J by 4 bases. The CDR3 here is CASSLDAGASYNEQFF. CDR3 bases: TGCGCCAGCAGCTTGGATGCGGGAGCCTCTTACAATGAGCAGTTCTTC.

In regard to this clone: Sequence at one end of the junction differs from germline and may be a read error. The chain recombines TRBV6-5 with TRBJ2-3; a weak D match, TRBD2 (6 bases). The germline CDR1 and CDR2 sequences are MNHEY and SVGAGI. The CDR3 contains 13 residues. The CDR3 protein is CASSSTSRDTQYF. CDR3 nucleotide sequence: TGTGCCAGCAGCTCTACTAGCAGAGATACGCAGTATTTT.

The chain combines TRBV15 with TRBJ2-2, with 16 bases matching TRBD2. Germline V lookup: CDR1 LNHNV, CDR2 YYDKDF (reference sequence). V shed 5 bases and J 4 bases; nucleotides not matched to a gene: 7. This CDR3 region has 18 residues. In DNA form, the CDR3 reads TGTGCCACCAGCCCCGGGACTAGCGGGGGGGCCGGCACCGGGGAGCTGTTTTTT. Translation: CATSPGTSGGAGTGELFF.

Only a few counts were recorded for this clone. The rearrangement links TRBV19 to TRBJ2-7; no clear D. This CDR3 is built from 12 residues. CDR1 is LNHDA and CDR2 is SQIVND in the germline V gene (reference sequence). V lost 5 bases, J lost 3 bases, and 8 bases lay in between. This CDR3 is CASSPGVYEQYF. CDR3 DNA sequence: TGTGCCAGTAGTCCAGGCGTCTACGAGCAGTACTTC. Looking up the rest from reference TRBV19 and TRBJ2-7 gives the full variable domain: DGGITQSPKYLFRKEGQNVTLSCEQNLNHDAMYWYRQDPGQGLRLIYYSQIVNDFQKGDIAEGYSVSREKKESFPLTVTSAQKNPTAFYLCASSPGVYEQYFGPGTRLTVT.

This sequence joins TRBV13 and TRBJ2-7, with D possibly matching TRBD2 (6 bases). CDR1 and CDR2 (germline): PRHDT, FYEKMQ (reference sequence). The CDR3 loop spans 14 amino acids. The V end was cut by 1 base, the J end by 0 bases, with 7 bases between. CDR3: CASSLEGGSYEQYF. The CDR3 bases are TGTGCCAGCAGCTTAGAGGGAGGCTCCTACGAGCAGTACTTC.

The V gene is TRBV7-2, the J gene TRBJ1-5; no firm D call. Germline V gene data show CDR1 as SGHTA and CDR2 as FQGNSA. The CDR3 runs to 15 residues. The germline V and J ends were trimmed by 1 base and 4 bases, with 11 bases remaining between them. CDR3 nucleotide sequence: TGTGCCAGCAGCTTAGACGTCCTTGTGAATCAGCCCCAGCATTTT. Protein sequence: CASSLDVLVNQPQHF.

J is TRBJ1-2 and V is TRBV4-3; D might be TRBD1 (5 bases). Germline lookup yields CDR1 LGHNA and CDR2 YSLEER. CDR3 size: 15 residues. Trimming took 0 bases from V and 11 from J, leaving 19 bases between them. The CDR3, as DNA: TGCGCCAGCAGCCAAGATCCCCAGGGTTCTATGGGGTACACCTTC. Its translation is CASSQDPQGSMGYTF.

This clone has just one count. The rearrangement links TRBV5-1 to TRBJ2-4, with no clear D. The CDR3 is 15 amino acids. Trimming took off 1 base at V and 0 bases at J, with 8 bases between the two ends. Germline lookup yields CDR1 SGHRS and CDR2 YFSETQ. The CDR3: CASSLSGPAKNIQYF. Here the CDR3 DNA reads TGCGCCAGCAGCTTGTCAGGACCAGCCAAAAACATTCAGTACTTC.

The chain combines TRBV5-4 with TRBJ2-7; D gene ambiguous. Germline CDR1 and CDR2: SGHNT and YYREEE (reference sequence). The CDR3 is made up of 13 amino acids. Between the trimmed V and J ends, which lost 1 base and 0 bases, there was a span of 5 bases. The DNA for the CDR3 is TGTGCCAGCAGCTTGCTCGCCTCCTACGAGCAGTACTTC. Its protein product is CASSLLASYEQYF.